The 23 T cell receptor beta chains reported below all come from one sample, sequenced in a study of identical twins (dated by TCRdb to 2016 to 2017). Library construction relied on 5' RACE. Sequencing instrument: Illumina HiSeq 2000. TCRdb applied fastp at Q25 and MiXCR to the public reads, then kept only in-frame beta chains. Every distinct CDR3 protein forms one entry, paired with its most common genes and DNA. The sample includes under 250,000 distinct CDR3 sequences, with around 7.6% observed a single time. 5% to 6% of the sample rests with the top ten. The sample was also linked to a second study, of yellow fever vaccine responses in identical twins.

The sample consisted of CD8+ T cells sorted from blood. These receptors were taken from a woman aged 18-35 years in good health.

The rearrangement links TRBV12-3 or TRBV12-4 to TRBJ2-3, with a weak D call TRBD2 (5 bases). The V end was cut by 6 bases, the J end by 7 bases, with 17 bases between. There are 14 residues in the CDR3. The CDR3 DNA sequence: TGTGCCAGCAGCCGGCCCTACGGGGTGAATACGCAGTATTTT. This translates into CASSRPYGVNTQYF.

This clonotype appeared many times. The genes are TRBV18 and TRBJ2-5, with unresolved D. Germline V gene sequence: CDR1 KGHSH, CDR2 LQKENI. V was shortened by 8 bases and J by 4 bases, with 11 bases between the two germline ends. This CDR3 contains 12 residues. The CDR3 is CASSPPGETQYF. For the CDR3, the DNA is TGTGCCAGCAGCCCCCCCGGAGAGACCCAGTACTTC.

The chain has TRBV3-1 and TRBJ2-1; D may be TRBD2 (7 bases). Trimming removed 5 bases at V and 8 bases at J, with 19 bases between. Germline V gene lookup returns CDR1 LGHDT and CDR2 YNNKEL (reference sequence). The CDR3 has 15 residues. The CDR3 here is CASSTLWGGGDEQFF. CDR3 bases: TGTGCCAGCAGCACCCTTTGGGGGGGCGGAGATGAGCAGTTCTTC.

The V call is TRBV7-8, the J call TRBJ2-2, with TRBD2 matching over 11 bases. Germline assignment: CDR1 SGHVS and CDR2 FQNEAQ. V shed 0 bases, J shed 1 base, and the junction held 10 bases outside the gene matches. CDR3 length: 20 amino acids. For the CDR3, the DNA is TGTGCCAGCAGCTTAGCGCGGCTAGCGGGGGGCAACAAGAACACCGGGGAGCTGTTTTTT. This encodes CASSLARLAGGNKNTGELFF.

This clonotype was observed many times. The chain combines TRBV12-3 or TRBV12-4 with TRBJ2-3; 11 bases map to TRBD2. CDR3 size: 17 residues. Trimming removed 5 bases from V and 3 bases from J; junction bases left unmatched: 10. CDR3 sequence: CASSGIIAGGSTDTQYF. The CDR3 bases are TGTGCCAGCAGTGGGATAATAGCGGGAGGGAGTACAGATACGCAGTATTTT.

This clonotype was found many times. The DNA of the CDR3 is TGTGCCACCAGTGATCCCGGGGGTGGGGGCAATCAGCCCCAGCATTTT. Amino acids: CATSDPGGGGNQPQHF. The chain carries TRBV24-1 and TRBJ1-5, with a possible D match to TRBD1 (5 bases). Trimming left V 3 bases short and J 2 bases short, with 13 bases between. The CDR3 has 16 residues. Germline loops: CDR1 KGHDR, CDR2 SFDVKD.

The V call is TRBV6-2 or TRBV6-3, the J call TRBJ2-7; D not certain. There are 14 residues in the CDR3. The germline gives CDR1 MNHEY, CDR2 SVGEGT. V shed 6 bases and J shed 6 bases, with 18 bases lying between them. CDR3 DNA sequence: TGTGCCAGCAGGGAAGGCGGATGGGTTGGCGAGCAGTACGTC. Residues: CASREGGWVGEQYV.

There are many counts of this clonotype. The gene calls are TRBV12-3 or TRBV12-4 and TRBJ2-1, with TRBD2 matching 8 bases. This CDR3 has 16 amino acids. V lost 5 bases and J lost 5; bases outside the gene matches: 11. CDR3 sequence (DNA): TGTGCCAGCAGTCCGAGAATAGCGGGACCCAACAATGAGCAGTTCTTC. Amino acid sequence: CASSPRIAGPNNEQFF.

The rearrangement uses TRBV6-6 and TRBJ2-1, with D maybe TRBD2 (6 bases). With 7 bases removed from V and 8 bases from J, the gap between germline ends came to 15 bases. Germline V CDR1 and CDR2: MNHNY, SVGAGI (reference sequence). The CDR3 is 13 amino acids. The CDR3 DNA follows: TGTGCCAGCAAAGAGCGGGTTTACCATGAGCAGTTCTTC. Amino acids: CASKERVYHEQFF.

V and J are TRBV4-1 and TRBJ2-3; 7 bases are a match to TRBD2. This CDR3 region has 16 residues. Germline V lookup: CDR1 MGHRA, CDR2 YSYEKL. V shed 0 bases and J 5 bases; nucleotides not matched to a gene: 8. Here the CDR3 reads CASSQEGEGWVDTQYF. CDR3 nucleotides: TGCGCCAGCAGCCAAGAAGGGGAGGGCTGGGTAGATACGCAGTATTTT.

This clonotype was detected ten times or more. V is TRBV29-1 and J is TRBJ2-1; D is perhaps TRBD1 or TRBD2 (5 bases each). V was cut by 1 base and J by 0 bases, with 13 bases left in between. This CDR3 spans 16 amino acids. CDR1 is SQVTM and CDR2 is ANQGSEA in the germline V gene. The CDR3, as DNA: TGCAGCGTTGAAGGCCGGGACCGGAGCTCCTACAATGAGCAGTTCTTC. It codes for CSVEGRDRSSYNEQFF.

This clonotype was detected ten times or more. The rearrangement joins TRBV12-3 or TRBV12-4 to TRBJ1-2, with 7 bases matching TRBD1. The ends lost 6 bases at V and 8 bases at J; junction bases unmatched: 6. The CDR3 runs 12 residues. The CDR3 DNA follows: TGTGCCAGCAGCATCACAGGGGTCGGCTACACCTTC. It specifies CASSITGVGYTF.

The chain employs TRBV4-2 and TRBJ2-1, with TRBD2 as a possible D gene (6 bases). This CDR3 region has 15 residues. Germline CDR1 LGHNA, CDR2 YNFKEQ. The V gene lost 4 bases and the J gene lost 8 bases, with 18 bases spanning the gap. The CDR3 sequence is CASSPGTLAYDEQFF. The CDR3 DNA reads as TGTGCCAGCAGCCCCGGGACTCTCGCTTATGATGAGCAGTTCTTC.

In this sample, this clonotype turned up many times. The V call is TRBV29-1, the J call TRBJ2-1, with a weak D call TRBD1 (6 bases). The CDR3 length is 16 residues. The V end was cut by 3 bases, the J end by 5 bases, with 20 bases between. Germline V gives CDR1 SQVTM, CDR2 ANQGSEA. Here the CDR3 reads CSVDRGVLPPDNEQFF. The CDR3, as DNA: TGCAGCGTTGACAGGGGCGTTTTGCCCCCGGACAATGAGCAGTTCTTC.

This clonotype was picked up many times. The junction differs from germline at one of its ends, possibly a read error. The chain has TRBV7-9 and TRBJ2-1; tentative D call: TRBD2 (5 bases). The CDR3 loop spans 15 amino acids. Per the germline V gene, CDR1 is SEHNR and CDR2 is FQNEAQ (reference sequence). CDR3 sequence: CASSLALEWRIEQFF. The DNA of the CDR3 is TGTGCCAGCAGCCTAGCTTTGGAGTGGCGAATTGAGCAGTTCTTC.

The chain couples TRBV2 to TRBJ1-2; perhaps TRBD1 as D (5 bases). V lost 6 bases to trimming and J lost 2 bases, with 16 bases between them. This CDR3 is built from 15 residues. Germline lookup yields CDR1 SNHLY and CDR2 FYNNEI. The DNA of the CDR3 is TGTGCCAGCAGCTCGGGGACTCGCCGGAACTATGGCTACACCTTC. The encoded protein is CASSSGTRRNYGYTF. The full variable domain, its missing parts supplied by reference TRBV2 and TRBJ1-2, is EPEVTQTPSHQVTQMGQEVILRCVPISNHLYFYWYRQILGQKVEFLVSFYNNEISEKSEIFDDQFSVERPDGSNFTLKIRSTKLEDSAMYFCASSSGTRRNYGYTFGSGTRLTVV.

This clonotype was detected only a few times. In DNA, the CDR3 is TGTGCCAGCAGCCAAGGAAGGACAGGGAGCGGCCACACTGAAGCTTTCTTT. It yields the protein CASSQGRTGSGHTEAFF. The chain combines TRBV3-1 with TRBJ1-1; TRBD1 agrees at 8 bases. The CDR3 consists of 17 residues. Germline CDR1 is LGHDT and CDR2 is YNNKEL (reference sequence). V was clipped by 1 base and J by 3 bases; unmatched bases: 10.

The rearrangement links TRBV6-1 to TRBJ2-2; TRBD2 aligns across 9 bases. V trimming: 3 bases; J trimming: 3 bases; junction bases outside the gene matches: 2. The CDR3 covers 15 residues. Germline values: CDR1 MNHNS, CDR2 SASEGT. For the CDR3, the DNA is TGTGCCAGCAGTGACAGCGGGGGGTACACCGGGGAGCTGTTTTTT. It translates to CASSDSGGYTGELFF.

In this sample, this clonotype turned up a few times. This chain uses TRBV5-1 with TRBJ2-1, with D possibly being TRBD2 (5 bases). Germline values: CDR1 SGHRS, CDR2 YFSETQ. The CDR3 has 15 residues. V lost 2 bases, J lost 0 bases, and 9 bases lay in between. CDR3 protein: CASSFSGNSYNEQFF. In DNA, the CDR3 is TGCGCCAGCAGCTTCAGCGGCAACTCCTACAATGAGCAGTTCTTC.

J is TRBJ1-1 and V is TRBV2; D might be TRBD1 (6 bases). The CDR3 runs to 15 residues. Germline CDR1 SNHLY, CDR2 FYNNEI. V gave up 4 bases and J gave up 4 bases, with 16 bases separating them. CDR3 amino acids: CASSGETGDPTEAFF. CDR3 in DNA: TGTGCCAGCAGTGGAGAGACAGGTGACCCCACTGAAGCTTTCTTT.

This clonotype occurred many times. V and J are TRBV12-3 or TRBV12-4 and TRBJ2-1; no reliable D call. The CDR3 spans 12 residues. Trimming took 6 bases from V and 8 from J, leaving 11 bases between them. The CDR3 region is CASSHTVDEQFF. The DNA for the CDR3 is TGTGCCAGCAGCCATACCGTCGATGAGCAGTTCTTC.

The CDR3 coding sequence is TGTGCCAGCAGCACCGGGACTAGCGGGACAGGAGAGCAGTACTTC. This translates into CASSTGTSGTGEQYF. The V call is TRBV9, the J call TRBJ2-7; 13 bases line up with TRBD2. Germline V gene lookup returns CDR1 SGDLS and CDR2 YYNGEE. The CDR3 extends over 15 amino acids. The trim removed 4 bases at V and 7 bases at J, leaving 8 bases unmatched.

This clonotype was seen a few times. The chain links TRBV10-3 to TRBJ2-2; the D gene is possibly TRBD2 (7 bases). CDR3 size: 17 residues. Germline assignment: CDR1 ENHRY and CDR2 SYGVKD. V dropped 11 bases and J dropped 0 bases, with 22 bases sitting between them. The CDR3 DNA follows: TGTGCCTCTAGGGGGGGGTCCTACCCCTCGAACACCGGGGAGCTGTTTTTT. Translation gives CASRGGSYPSNTGELFF.